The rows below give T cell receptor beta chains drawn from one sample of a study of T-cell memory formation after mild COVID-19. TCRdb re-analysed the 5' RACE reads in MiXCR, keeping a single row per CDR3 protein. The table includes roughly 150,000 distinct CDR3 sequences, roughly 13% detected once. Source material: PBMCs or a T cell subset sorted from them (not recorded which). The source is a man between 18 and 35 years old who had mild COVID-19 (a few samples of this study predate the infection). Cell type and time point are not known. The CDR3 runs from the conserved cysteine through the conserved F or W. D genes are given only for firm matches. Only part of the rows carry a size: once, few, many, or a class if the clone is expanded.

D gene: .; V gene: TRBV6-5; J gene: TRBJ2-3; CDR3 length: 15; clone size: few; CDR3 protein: CASSYSGDGTDTQYF; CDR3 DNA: TGTGCCAGCAGTTACTCCGGGGACGGCACGGATACGCAGTATTTT
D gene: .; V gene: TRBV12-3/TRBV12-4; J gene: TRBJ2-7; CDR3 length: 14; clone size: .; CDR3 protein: CASSLGPLSYEQYF; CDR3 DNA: TGTGCCAGCAGTTTAGGGCCGCTCTCCTACGAGCAGTACTTC
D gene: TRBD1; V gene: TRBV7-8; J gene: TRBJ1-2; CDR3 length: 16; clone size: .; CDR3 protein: CASSLEIQGVNEGYTF; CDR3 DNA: TGTGCCAGCAGCCTGGAAATACAGGGGGTCAACGAGGGCTACACCTTC
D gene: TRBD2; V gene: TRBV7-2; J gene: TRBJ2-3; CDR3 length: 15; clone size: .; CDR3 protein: CASGTSGGGTDTQYF; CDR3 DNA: TGTGCCAGCGGTACTAGCGGGGGGGGAACAGATACGCAGTATTTT
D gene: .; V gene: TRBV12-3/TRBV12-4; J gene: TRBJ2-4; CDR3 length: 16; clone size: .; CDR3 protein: CASRGTAGLAKNIQYF; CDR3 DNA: TGTGCCAGCAGGGGGACAGCGGGCTTAGCCAAAAACATTCAGTACTTC
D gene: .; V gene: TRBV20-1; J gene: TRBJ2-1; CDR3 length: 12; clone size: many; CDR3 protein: CSAAGEGDEQFF; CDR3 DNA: TGCAGTGCTGCCGGAGAGGGTGATGAGCAGTTCTTC
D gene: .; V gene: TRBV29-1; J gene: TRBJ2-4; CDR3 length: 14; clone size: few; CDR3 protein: CSVATLTGRNIQYF; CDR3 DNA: TGCAGCGTTGCAACCCTGACAGGGAGGAACATTCAGTACTTC
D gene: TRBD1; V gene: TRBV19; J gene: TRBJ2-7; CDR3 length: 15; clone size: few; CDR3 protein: CASRRRGQATYEQYF; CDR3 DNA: TGTGCCAGTAGAAGAAGGGGACAGGCAACCTACGAGCAGTACTTC
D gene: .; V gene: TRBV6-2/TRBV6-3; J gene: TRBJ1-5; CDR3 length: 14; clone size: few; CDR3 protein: CASTKALGNQPQHF; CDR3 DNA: TGTGCCAGCACTAAGGCGTTGGGCAATCAGCCCCAGCATTTT
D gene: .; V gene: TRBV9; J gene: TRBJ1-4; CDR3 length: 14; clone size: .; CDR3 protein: CASSAGPQAEKLFF; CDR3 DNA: TGTGCCAGCAGCGCCGGGCCCCAAGCGGAAAAACTGTTTTTT
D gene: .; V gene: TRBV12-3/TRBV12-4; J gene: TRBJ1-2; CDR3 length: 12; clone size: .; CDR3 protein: CASSFSPRGNTF; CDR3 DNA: TGTGCCAGCAGTTTTAGTCCCCGGGGAAACACCTTC
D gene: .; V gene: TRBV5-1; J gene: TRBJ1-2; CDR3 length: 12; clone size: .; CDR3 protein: CASSLGYYGYTF; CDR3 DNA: TGCGCCAGCAGCTTGGGTTACTATGGCTACACCTTC
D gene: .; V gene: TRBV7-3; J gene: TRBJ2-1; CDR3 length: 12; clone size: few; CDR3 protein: CASSFPGTEQFF; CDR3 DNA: TGTGCCAGCAGCTTTCCAGGGACTGAGCAGTTCTTC
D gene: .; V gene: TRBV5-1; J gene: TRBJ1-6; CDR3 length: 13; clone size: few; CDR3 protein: CASSLAGRSPLHF; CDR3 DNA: TGCGCCAGCAGCTTGGCCGGAAGGTCACCCCTCCACTTT
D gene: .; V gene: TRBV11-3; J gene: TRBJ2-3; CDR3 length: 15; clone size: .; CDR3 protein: CASSSEGRGTDTQYF; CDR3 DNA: TGTGCCAGCAGCTCAGAGGGACGGGGCACAGATACGCAGTATTTT
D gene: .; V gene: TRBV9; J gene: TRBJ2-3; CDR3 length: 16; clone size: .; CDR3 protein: CASSRGPDQITDTQYF; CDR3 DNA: TGTGCCAGCAGCCGGGGTCCCGACCAGATCACAGATACGCAGTATTTT
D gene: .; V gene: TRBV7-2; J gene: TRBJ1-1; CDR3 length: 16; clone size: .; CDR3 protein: CASSPRGSGYGTEAFF; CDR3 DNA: TGTGCCAGCAGCCCTAGGGGGTCGGGGTACGGCACTGAAGCTTTCTTT
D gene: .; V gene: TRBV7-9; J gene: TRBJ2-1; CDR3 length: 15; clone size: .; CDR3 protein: CANSHRGSPTNEQFF; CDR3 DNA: TGTGCCAATTCCCACCGGGGGTCGCCCACCAATGAGCAGTTCTTC
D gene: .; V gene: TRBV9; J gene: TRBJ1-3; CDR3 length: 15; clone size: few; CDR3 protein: CASSVAAGAGNTIYF; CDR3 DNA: TGTGCCAGCAGCGTAGCTGCGGGGGCTGGAAACACCATATATTTT
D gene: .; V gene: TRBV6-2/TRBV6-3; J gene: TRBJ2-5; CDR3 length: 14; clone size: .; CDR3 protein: CASSYSGVRETQYF; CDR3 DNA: TGTGCCAGCAGTTACTCAGGCGTCCGAGAGACCCAGTACTTC
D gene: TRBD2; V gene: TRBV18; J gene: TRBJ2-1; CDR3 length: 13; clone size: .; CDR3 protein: CASFVSSGNEQFF; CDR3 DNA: TGTGCCAGCTTCGTCTCTAGCGGAAATGAGCAGTTCTTC
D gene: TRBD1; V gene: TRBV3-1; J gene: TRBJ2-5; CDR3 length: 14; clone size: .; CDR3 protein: CASSRQGIGETQYF; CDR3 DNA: TGTGCCAGCAGCCGACAGGGCATAGGAGAGACCCAGTACTTC
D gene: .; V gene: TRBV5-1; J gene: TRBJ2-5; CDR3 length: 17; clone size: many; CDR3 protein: CASSLDAAGLLQETQYF; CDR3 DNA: TGCGCCAGCAGCTTGGATGCGGCAGGGCTCCTCCAAGAGACCCAGTACTTC
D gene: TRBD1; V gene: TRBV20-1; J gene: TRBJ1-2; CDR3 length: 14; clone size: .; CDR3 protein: CSAPTGGARYGYTF; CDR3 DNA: TGCAGTGCGCCGACAGGGGGCGCACGGTATGGCTACACCTTC
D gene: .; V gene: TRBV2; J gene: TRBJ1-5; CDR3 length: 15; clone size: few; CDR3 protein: CASSYSVGDYQPQHF; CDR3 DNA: TGTGCCAGCAGTTACTCTGTCGGGGACTATCAGCCCCAGCATTTT
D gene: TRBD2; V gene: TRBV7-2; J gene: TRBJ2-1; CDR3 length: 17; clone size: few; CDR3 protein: CASSLSSGGVPSREQFF; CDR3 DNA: TGTGCCAGCAGCTTATCTAGCGGGGGGGTACCCTCCCGGGAGCAGTTCTTC
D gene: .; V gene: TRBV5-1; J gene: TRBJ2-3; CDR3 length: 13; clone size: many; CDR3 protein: CASSLFEGDTQYF; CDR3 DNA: TGCGCCAGCAGCTTATTCGAGGGGGATACGCAGTATTTT
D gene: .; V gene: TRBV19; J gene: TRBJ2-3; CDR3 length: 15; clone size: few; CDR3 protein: CASKEGRGSTDTQYF; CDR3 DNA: TGTGCCAGTAAGGAAGGGAGGGGGTCCACAGATACGCAGTATTTT
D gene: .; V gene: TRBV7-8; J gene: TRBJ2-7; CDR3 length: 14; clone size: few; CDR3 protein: CASSSRRGAYEQYF; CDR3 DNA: TGTGCCAGCAGCTCCCGAAGGGGAGCCTACGAGCAGTACTTC
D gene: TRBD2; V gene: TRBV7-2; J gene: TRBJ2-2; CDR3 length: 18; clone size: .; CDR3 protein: CASSLDFSGGLNTGELFF; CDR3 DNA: TGTGCCAGCAGCTTAGATTTTAGCGGGGGGTTGAACACCGGGGAGCTGTTTTTT
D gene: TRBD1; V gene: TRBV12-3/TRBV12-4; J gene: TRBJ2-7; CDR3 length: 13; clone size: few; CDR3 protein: CASSDRGVWEQYF; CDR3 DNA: TGTGCCAGCAGTGACAGGGGGGTATGGGAGCAGTACTTC
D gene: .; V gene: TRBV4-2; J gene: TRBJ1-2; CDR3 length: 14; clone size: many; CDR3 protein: CASSQDRGDYGYTF; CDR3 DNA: TGTGCCAGCAGCCAAGATCGCGGGGACTATGGCTACACCTTC
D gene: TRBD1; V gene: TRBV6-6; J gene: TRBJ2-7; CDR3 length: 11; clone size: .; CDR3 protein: CASSPSTGLHF; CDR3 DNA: TGTGCCAGCAGCCCCTCGACAGGGCTTCACTTC
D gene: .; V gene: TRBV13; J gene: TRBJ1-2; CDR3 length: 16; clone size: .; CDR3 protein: CASRRAGQGFNYGYTF; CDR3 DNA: TGTGCCAGCAGGCGAGCGGGGCAGGGGTTTAACTATGGCTACACCTTC
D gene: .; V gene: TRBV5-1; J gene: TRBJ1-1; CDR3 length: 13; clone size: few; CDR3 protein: CASSLFGGTEAFF; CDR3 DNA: TGCGCCAGCAGCTTATTCGGGGGCACTGAAGCTTTCTTT
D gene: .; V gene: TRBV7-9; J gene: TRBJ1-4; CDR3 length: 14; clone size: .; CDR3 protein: CASSKAAAEEKLFF; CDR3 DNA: TGTGCCAGCAGCAAGGCGGCTGCGGAGGAAAAACTGTTTTTT
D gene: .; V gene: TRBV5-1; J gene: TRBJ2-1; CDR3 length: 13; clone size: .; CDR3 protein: CASSLMVLHEQFF; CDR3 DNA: TGCGCCAGCAGCTTGATGGTTTTACATGAGCAGTTCTTC
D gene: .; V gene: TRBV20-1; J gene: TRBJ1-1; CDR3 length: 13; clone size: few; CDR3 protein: CSARPWAYTEAFF; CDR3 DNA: TGCAGTGCTAGACCATGGGCGTACACTGAAGCTTTCTTT
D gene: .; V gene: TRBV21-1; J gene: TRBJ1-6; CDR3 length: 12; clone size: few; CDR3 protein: CASSKKDSPLHF; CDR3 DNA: TGTGCCAGCAGCAAAAAAGATTCACCCCTCCACTTT
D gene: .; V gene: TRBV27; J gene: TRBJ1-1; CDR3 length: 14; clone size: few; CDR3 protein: CASSLWVGNTEAFF; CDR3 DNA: TGTGCCAGCAGTTTATGGGTTGGGAACACTGAAGCTTTCTTT
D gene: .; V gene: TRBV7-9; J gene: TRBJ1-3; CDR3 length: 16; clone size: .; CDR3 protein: CASTSKGPASGNTIYF; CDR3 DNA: TGTGCCAGCACCTCTAAGGGACCGGCATCTGGAAACACCATATATTTT